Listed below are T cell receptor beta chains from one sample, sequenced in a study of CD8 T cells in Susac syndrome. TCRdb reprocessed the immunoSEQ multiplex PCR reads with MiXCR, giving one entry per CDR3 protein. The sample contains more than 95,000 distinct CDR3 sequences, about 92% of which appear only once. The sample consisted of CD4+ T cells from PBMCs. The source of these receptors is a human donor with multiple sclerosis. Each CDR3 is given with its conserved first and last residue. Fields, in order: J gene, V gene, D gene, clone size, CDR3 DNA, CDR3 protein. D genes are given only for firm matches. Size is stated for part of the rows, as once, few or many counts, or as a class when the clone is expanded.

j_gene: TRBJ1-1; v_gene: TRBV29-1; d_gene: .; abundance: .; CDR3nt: TGCAGCGTCCAGGGACCGGGGACTGAAGCTTTCTTT; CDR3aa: CSVQGPGTEAFF
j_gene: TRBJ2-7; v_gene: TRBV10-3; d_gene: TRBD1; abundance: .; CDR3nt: TGTGCCATCGGGGACAGGACCTACGAGCAGTACTTC; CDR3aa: CAIGDRTYEQYF
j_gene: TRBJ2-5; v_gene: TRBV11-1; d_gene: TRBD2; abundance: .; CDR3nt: TGTGCCAGCACACACCGGACGGCGGGGGGGCTAGGAGAGACCCAGTACTTC; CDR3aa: CASTHRTAGGLGETQYF
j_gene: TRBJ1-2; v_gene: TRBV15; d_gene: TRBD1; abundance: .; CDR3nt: TGTGCCACCAGCCCCCGGACAGGGATGGGCTATGGCTACACCTTC; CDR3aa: CATSPRTGMGYGYTF
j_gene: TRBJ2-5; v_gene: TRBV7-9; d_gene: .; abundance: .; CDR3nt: TGTGCCAGCAGCCGAATATGGGAGACCCAGTACTTC; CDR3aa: CASSRIWETQYF
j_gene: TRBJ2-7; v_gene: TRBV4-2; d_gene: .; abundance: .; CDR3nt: TGTGCCAGCAGCCCGCGACTAGAAGGGTACGAGCAGTACTTC; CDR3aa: CASSPRLEGYEQYF
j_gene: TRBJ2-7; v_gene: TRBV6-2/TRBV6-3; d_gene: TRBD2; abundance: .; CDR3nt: TGTGCCAGCATCCCGAGGGGCCTAGCGGGAGTCTCATCCTACGAGCAGTACTTC; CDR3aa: CASIPRGLAGVSSYEQYF
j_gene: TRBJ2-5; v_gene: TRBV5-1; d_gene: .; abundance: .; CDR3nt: TGCGCCAGCAGCACGGACTCTGTGGTGGAGACCCAGTACTTC; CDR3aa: CASSTDSVVETQYF
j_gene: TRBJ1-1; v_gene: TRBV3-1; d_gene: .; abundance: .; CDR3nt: TGTGCCAGCAGCCAAGGGGACCGGGAAACTTTCTTT; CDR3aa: CASSQGDRETFF
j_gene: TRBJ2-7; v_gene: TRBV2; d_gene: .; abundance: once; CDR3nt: TGTGCCAGCTTACAGGAATACTCCTACGAGCAGTACTTC; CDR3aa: CASLQEYSYEQYF
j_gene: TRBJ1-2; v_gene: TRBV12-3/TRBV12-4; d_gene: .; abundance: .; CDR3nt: TGTGCCAGCAGCTCTCAGGGTATTGGTGGCTACACCTTC; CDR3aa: CASSSQGIGGYTF
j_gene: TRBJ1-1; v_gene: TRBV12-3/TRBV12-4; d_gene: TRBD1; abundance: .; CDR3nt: TGTGCCAGCAGTCTGAGGGGGACAGACGAAGCTTTCTTT; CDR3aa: CASSLRGTDEAFF
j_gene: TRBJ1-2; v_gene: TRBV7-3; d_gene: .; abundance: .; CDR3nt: TGTGCCAGCAGCGAGAAGGGGGGCACTCAAGGACGAGTCTATGGCTACACCTTC; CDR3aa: CASSEKGGTQGRVYGYTF
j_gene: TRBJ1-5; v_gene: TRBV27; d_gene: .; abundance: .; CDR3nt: TGTGCCAGCAGTTTAAAGAGCAATCAGCCCCAGCATTTT; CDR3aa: CASSLKSNQPQHF
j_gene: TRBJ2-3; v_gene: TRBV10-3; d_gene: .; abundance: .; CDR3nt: TGTGCCATCAGTGCGGCGGGAACTAGCACAGATACGCAGTATTTT; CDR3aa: CAISAAGTSTDTQYF
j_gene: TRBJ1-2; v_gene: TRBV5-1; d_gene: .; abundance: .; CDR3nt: TGCGCCAGCAGCTTGGCTGGCTCCCTCAACTATGGCTACACCTTC; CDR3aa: CASSLAGSLNYGYTF
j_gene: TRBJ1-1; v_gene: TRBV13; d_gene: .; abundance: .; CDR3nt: TGTGCCAGCAGCTTAGGAGACGGCCTTGAAGCTTTCTTT; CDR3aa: CASSLGDGLEAFF
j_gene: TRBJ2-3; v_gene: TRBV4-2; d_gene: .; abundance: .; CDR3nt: TGTGCCAGCAGCCAAGAGGGGTCCGGACCGCCCACAGATACGCAGTATTTT; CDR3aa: CASSQEGSGPPTDTQYF
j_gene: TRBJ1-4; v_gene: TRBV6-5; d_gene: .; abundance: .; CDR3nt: TGTGCCAGCAGTTACCGGGGGAAGGGCGGAAAACTGTTTTTT; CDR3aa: CASSYRGKGGKLFF
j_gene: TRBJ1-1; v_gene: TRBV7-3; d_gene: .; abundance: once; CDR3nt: TGTGCCAGCAGCCTACAGCAGAACACTGAAGCTTTCTTT; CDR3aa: CASSLQQNTEAFF
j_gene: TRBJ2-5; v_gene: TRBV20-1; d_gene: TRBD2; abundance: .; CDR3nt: TGCAGTGGAGGCGGGGGGCCTTGGAACCAAGAGACCCAGTACTTC; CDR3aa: CSGGGGPWNQETQYF
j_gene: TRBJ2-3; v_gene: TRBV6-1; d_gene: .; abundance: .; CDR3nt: TGTGCCAGCAGTGACCGACGAGGAGATACGCAGTATTTT; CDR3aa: CASSDRRGDTQYF
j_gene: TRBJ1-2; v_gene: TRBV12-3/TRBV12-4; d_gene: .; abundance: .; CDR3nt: TGTGCCAGCAGCATGGACGGAGATGGCTACACCTTC; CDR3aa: CASSMDGDGYTF
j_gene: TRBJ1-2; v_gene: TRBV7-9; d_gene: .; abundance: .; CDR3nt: TGTGCCAGCAGCCCAGCTGGGATTGGGGATTATGGCTACACCTTC; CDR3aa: CASSPAGIGDYGYTF
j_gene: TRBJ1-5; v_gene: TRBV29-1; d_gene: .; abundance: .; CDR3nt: TGCAGCGTTGTTTCGACGGATAGCAATCAGCCCCAGCATTTT; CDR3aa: CSVVSTDSNQPQHF
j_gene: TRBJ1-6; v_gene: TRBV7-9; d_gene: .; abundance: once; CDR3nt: TGTGCCAGCAGCCTTGACGGATATTCACCCCTCCACTTT; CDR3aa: CASSLDGYSPLHF
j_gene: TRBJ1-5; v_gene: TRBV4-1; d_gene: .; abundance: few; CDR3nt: TGCGCCAGCAGCCAAGAGCGACAGGACAATCAGCCCCAGCATTTT; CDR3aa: CASSQERQDNQPQHF
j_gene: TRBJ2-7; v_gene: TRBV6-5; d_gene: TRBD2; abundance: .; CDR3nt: TGTGCCAGCAGCCGACGGGGGGGGGACTACGAGCAGTACTTC; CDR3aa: CASSRRGGDYEQYF
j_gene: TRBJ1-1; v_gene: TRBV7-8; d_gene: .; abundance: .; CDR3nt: TGTGCCAGCAGCTCCCCGGGACTGGGAACCAACACTGAAGCTTTCTTT; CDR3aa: CASSSPGLGTNTEAFF
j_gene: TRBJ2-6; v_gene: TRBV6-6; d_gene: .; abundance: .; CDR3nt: TGTGCCAGCCTGCTCCGGGGGGCCAACGTCCTGACTTTC; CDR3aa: CASLLRGANVLTF
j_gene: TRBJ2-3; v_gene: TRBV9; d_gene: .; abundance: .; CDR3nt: TGTGCCAGCAGCTCGGTCGCAGATACGCAGTATTTT; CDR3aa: CASSSVADTQYF
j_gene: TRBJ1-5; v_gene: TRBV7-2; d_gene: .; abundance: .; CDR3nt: TGTGCCAGCAGCTTGGGACACAATCAGCCCCAGCATTTT; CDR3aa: CASSLGHNQPQHF
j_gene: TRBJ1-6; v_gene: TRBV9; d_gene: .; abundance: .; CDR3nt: TGTGCCAGCAGCGTAAGAGTAGGTTCACCCCTCCACTTT; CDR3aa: CASSVRVGSPLHF
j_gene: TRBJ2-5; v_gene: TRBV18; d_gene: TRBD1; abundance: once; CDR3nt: TGTGCCAGCTCATCATCCGGGACAGGACAAGAGACCCAGTACTTC; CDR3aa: CASSSSGTGQETQYF